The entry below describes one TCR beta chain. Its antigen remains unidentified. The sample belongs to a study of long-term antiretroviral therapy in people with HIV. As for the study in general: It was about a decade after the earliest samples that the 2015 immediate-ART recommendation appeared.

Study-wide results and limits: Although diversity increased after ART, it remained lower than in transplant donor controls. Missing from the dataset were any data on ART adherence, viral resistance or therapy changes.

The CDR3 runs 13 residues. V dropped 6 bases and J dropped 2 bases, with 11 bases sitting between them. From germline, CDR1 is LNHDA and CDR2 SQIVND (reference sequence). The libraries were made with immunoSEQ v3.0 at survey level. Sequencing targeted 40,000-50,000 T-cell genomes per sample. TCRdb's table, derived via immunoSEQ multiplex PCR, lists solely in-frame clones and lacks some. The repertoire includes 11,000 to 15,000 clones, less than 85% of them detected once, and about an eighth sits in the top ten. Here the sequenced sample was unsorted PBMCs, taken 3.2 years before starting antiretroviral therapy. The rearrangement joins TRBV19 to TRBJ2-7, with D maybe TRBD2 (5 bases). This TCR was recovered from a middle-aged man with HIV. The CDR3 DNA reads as TGTGCCAGTAGAGAGGGTGCAACCTACGAGCAGTACTTC. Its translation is CASREGATYEQYF.